This TCR beta chain was found in a study of T cells in tumors after PD-1 blockade. Sequencing was performed with immunoSEQ multiplex PCR; in TCRdb, only in-frame clones are kept and a portion is missing. The sample records 10,000 to 15,000 clones, approximately 64% being singletons. Sequenced here: tumor tissue, sampled before anti-PD-1 treatment. The source is a human donor with cutaneous squamous cell carcinoma.

The CDR3 nucleotides read TGTGCCAGCAGCGGGGGACTAGCGGGAACAGATACGCAGTATTTT. This codes for CASSGGLAGTDTQYF. The chain is built from TRBV2 and TRBJ2-3; 13 bases fit TRBD2. The junction had 3 bases not matched to a gene; V was cut back by 6 bases and J by 3 bases. The germline V gene encodes CDR1 SNHLY and CDR2 FYNNEI. The CDR3 has 15 residues.